Below, 26 T cell receptor beta chains from the same sample are listed, as sequenced in a study of neoadjuvant anti-PD-1 for oral cavity cancer. Repertoires were generated with immunoSEQ multiplex PCR, while TCRdb's copy carries only in-frame clones and drops some. The sample contains approximately 37,000 clones, 80% to 90% of which appear only once. The sample was PBMCs, taken before nivolumab (anti-PD-1) treatment. Every receptor here comes from a person aged 35-79 years with oral cavity squamous cell carcinoma.

The V call is TRBV27, the J call TRBJ1-5; TRBD1 is a possible D gene (6 bases). Trimming took 10 bases from V and 5 from J, leaving 15 bases between them. Germline V gene lookup returns CDR1 MNHEY and CDR2 SMNVEV (reference sequence). This CDR3 region has 13 residues. The CDR3 sequence is CATRRGGDQPQHF. The CDR3 DNA sequence: TGTGCCACCCGAAGAGGGGGGGATCAGCCCCAGCATTTT.

This clone was picked up one time. As DNA, the CDR3 is TGCAGCGTTCGCGGACAGGAGGAAGCTTTCTTT. This gives the protein CSVRGQEEAFF. The J gene is TRBJ1-1, the V gene TRBV29-1; TRBD1 matches at 7 bases. The V segment lost 5 bases and the J segment 8 bases; nucleotides outside the gene matches: 5. The CDR3 contains 11 residues. Germline lookup yields CDR1 SQVTM and CDR2 ANQGSEA. Based on the CDR3 plus reference TRBV29-1 and TRBJ1-1, the full variable domain is SAVISQKPSRDICQRGTSLTIQCQVDSQVTMMFWYRQQPGQSLTLIATANQGSEATYESGFVIDKFPISRPNLTFSTLTVSNMSPEDSSIYLCSVRGQEEAFFGQGTRLTVV.

The chain has TRBV27 and TRBJ2-3; no clear D. This CDR3 has 12 residues. Germline V gives CDR1 MNHEY, CDR2 SMNVEV (reference sequence). Deletions cut 5 bases from V and 1 base from J, with 4 bases between. The CDR3 sequence is CASSPGTDTQYF. In nucleotides, the CDR3 is TGTGCCAGCAGTCCAGGCACAGATACGCAGTATTTT.

The chain uses TRBV4-1 and TRBJ2-7; D possibly uses TRBD1 or TRBD2 (6 bases each). The CDR3 contains 15 residues. V shed 1 base and J shed 4 bases, with 14 bases lying between them. CDR1 is MGHRA and CDR2 is YSYEKL in the germline V gene. CDR3 amino acids: CASSQAVGGNYEQYF. The CDR3 DNA sequence: TGCGCCAGCAGCCAAGCTGTAGGGGGGAATTACGAGCAGTACTTC.

The chain links TRBV7-9 to TRBJ1-2; 8 nucleotides match TRBD1. The CDR3 spans 16 residues. The V segment lost 4 bases and the J segment 2 bases; nucleotides outside the gene matches: 9. Germline values: CDR1 SEHNR, CDR2 FQNEAQ (reference sequence). DNA of the CDR3: TGTGCCAGCAGCTCCAGGGACAGGCCGCCCAACTATGGCTACACCTTC. Its translation: CASSSRDRPPNYGYTF.

CDR3 amino acids: CASSQDGRTEAFF. The CDR3 coding sequence is TGTGCCAGCAGCCAAGATGGCCGGACTGAAGCTTTCTTT. The genes are TRBV4-2 and TRBJ1-1; D is unresolved. V gave up 0 bases and J gave up 5 bases, with 7 bases separating them. Germline assignment: CDR1 LGHNA and CDR2 YNFKEQ. The CDR3 sequence is 13 residues long.

This clone was recorded only once. V and J are TRBV4-3 and TRBJ2-7; 8 bases align to TRBD1. Germline assignment: CDR1 LGHNA and CDR2 YSLEER. The CDR3 is 14 amino acids. The ends lost 3 bases at V and 5 bases at J; junction bases unmatched: 6. In DNA, the CDR3 is TGCGCCAGCAGCCACCGGACAGGGATGAACGAGCAGTACTTC. It encodes CASSHRTGMNEQYF.

The chain carries TRBV5-6 and TRBJ2-7; D possibly corresponds to TRBD2 (7 bases). This CDR3 is 12 amino acids long. Trimming removed 10 bases at V and 4 bases at J, with 15 bases between. Germline assignment: CDR1 SGHDT and CDR2 YYEEEE. CDR3 DNA: TGTGCCTCGCGGGGGCTGGGATACGAGCAGTACTTC. Its protein is CASRGLGYEQYF.

This chain joins TRBV2 and TRBJ2-6; D may be TRBD1 (5 bases). There are 16 residues in the CDR3. Germline CDR1 SNHLY, CDR2 FYNNEI. V lost 6 bases, J lost 2 bases, and 14 bases lay in between. As DNA, the CDR3 is TGTGCCAGCAGAGCAGGGCGCGCGGCTGGGGCCAACGTCCTGACTTTC. It is translated as CASRAGRAAGANVLTF.

This clone was detected only once. V gene TRBV6-5 combines with J gene TRBJ2-7; 8 bases agree with TRBD2. There are 15 residues in the CDR3. The V segment lost 6 bases and the J segment 4 bases; nucleotides outside the gene matches: 11. The germline gives CDR1 MNHEY, CDR2 SVGAGI. The DNA for the CDR3 is TGTGCCAGCAGACAGGGCTTTTCGGGGGGGTACGAGCAGTACTTC. It is translated as CASRQGFSGGYEQYF.

This clone occurred a few times. The rearrangement joins TRBV27 to TRBJ2-7; 7 bases match TRBD1. The CDR3 is 15 amino acids. The trim removed 2 bases at V and 6 bases at J, leaving 10 bases unmatched. Per the germline V gene, CDR1 is MNHEY and CDR2 is SMNVEV (reference sequence). CDR3 residues: CASSLEVRQGVEQYF. The CDR3 DNA reads TGTGCCAGCAGTTTAGAAGTTAGGCAGGGGGTCGAGCAGTACTTC.

The rearrangement joins TRBV5-6 to TRBJ1-1; no firm D call. The length of the CDR3 is 12 residues. V was cut by 2 bases and J by 6 bases, with 8 bases left in between. Germline CDR1 reads SGHDT; CDR2 reads YYEEEE. The CDR3 protein is CASSFGRAEAFF. CDR3 DNA sequence: TGTGCCAGCAGCTTTGGCCGGGCTGAAGCTTTCTTT.

In DNA form, the CDR3 reads TGCGCCAGCTGCCCGACGGTGGGGTACAATGAGCAGTTCTTC. The encoded protein is CASCPTVGYNEQFF. The chain combines TRBV5-1 with TRBJ2-1; no clear D. V shed 7 bases and J shed 4 bases, with 15 bases lying between them. The CDR3 loop spans 14 amino acids. CDR1 and CDR2 (germline): SGHRS, YFSETQ.

This clone was detected a few times. The chain has TRBV5-1 and TRBJ1-1, with no clear D. This CDR3 comprises 13 residues. Between the trimmed V and J ends, which lost 2 bases and 2 bases, there was a span of 7 bases. The V gene's germline CDR1 is SGHRS and CDR2 YFSETQ. CDR3 sequence reads: CASSLGFNTEAFF. CDR3 coding DNA: TGCGCCAGCAGCTTAGGGTTTAACACTGAAGCTTTCTTT.

The J gene is TRBJ2-3, the V gene TRBV11-3; D gene uncertain. The CDR3 sequence is 14 residues long. V lost 5 bases and J lost 5, with 14 bases in between. The germline V gene has CDR1 SGHNT and CDR2 YENEEA. CDR3 protein: CASSQNPRQDTQYF. As DNA, the CDR3 is TGTGCCAGCAGCCAAAACCCCCGACAAGATACGCAGTATTTT. The whole variable domain, remainder taken from reference TRBV11-3 and TRBJ2-3, is EAGVVQSPRYKIIEKKQPVAFWCNPISGHNTLYWYLQNLGQGPELLIRYENEEAVDDSQLPKDRFSAERLKGVDSTLKIQPAELGDSAVYLCASSQNPRQDTQYFGPGTRLTVL.

The V gene is TRBV6-5, the J gene TRBJ2-1, with 8 nucleotides matching TRBD1. V gave up 6 bases and J gave up 9 bases; unmatched junction bases: 10. This CDR3 is 14 amino acids long. CDR1 MNHEY and CDR2 SVGAGI come from the germline V gene. CDR3 sequence (DNA): TGTGCCAGCAGGAAGACAGGGGCGCGGGGTGAGCAGTTCTTC. It yields the protein CASRKTGARGEQFF.

This rearrangement joins TRBV11-2 to TRBJ1-2; 7 bases fit TRBD1. The germline CDR1 and CDR2 sequences are SGHAT and FQNNGV. The CDR3 is 13 amino acids. Trimming at V came to 5 bases and at J to 5 bases, leaving 5 bases not matched to a gene. The CDR3 reads CASSPGTAYGYTF. CDR3 nucleotides: TGTGCCAGCAGCCCCGGGACAGCATATGGCTACACCTTC.

The chain combines TRBV18 with TRBJ1-1; D gene uncertain. The germline V gene has CDR1 KGHSH and CDR2 LQKENI. Trimming stripped 0 bases from V and 10 bases from J, with 9 bases between. The CDR3 runs 12 residues. CDR3 nucleotides: TGTGCCAGCTCACCACCGACGAGCGGAGCTTTCTTT. Protein: CASSPPTSGAFF.

The V and J genes are TRBV7-9 and TRBJ2-7, with TRBD2 matching over 7 bases. The CDR3 is 15 amino acids. Germline CDR1 is SEHNR and CDR2 is FQNEAQ (reference sequence). Germline trimming cut 4 bases from V and 1 base from J; bases unmatched to any gene: 7. The chain's CDR3 is CASSSTGGVSYEQYF. The CDR3 DNA is TGTGCCAGCAGCTCGACTGGGGGGGTTTCCTACGAGCAGTACTTC. The variable domain in full, with the rest retrieved from reference TRBV7-9 and TRBJ2-7, is DTGVSQNPRHKITKRGQNVTFRCDPISEHNRLYWYRQTLGQGPEFLTYFQNEAQLEKSRLLSDRFSAERPKGSFSTLEIQRTEQGDSAMYLCASSSTGGVSYEQYFGPGTRLTVT.

The V gene is TRBV29-1, the J gene TRBJ1-1; D remains ambiguous. V lost 4 bases, J lost 0 bases, and 9 bases lay in between. The germline V gene has CDR1 SQVTM and CDR2 ANQGSEA. This CDR3 comprises 13 residues. The CDR3 region has the DNA TGCAGCGTTGCTCCTTTCATGAACACTGAAGCTTTCTTT. Protein sequence: CSVAPFMNTEAFF.

V gene TRBV5-4 combines with J gene TRBJ1-5, with D uncertain. In germline, CDR1 is SGHNT, CDR2 YYREEE (reference sequence). The CDR3 consists of 12 residues. V was shortened by 4 bases and J by 9 bases, with 11 bases between the two germline ends. The CDR3 protein is CASSMGVGPQHF. CDR3 bases: TGTGCCAGCAGCATGGGTGTTGGGCCCCAGCATTTT. Combining the CDR3 with reference TRBV5-4 and TRBJ1-5 gives the whole variable domain ETGVTQSPTHLIKTRGQQVTLRCSSQSGHNTVSWYQQALGQGPQFIFQYYREEENGRGNFPPRFSGLQFPNYSSELNVNALELDDSALYLCASSMGVGPQHFGDGTRLSIL.

The CDR3 is CASSLTGQGTDTQYF. The CDR3, as DNA: TGCGCCAGCAGCTTGACCGGACAGGGCACAGATACGCAGTATTTT. V usage is TRBV5-1 and J usage is TRBJ2-3; 7 bases align to TRBD1. The CDR3 runs 15 residues. V lost 1 base and J lost 1; bases outside the gene matches: 3. Germline CDR1 SGHRS, CDR2 YFSETQ. Looking up the rest from reference TRBV5-1 and TRBJ2-3 gives the full variable domain: KAGVTQTPRYLIKTRGQQVTLSCSPISGHRSVSWYQQTPGQGLQFLFEYFSETQRNKGNFPGRFSGRQFSNSRSEMNVSTLELGDSALYLCASSLTGQGTDTQYFGPGTRLTVL.

This sequence joins TRBV5-1 and TRBJ2-7, with a weak D call TRBD1 (8 bases). The CDR3 runs 16 residues. Trimming shortened V by 1 base and J by 7 bases, and 21 bases separated the two germline ends. The germline V gene has CDR1 SGHRS and CDR2 YFSETQ. The CDR3, as DNA: TGCGCCAGCAGCTTGCAGGGGGCATTCGCGGGAGAAGAGCAGTACTTC. Encoded protein: CASSLQGAFAGEEQYF. Full variable domain (outside the CDR3, taken from reference TRBV5-1 and TRBJ2-7): KAGVTQTPRYLIKTRGQQVTLSCSPISGHRSVSWYQQTPGQGLQFLFEYFSETQRNKGNFPGRFSGRQFSNSRSEMNVSTLELGDSALYLCASSLQGAFAGEEQYFGPGTRLTVT.

The chain combines TRBV19 with TRBJ1-2, with TRBD1 matching over 7 bases. This CDR3 spans 14 amino acids. V lost 5 bases and J lost 7; bases outside the gene matches: 10. Germline V gene sequence: CDR1 LNHDA, CDR2 SQIVND (reference sequence). The CDR3 region has the DNA TGTGCCAGTAGTTCCCTTGGACAGGCCGGTGGCTACACCTTC. This translates into CASSSLGQAGGYTF.

This clone appeared a single time. The chain combines TRBV5-1 with TRBJ2-3; 8 nucleotides agree with TRBD1. From germline, CDR1 is SGHRS and CDR2 YFSETQ. This CDR3 contains 15 residues. V dropped 0 bases and J dropped 1; count of bases not matched to a gene: 1. The CDR3 reads CASSLVDRGTDTQYF. The CDR3, as DNA: TGCGCCAGCAGCTTGGTGGACAGGGGCACAGATACGCAGTATTTT.

The gene calls are TRBV30 and TRBJ2-5; D unclear. Germline V gives CDR1 GTSNPN, CDR2 SVGIG (reference sequence). The CDR3 loop spans 16 amino acids. Trimming cost V 2 bases and J 1 base, with 17 bases left between them. The CDR3 spells CAWSPGPATFQETQYF. The CDR3 nucleotides read TGTGCCTGGAGTCCCGGTCCCGCCACCTTCCAAGAGACCCAGTACTTC. Full variable domain (missing parts from reference TRBV30 and TRBJ2-5): SQTIHQWPATLVQPVGSPLSLECTVEGTSNPNLYWYRQAAGRGLQLLFYSVGIGQISSEVPQNLSASRPQDRQFILSSKKLLLSDSGFYLCAWSPGPATFQETQYFGPGTRLLVL.